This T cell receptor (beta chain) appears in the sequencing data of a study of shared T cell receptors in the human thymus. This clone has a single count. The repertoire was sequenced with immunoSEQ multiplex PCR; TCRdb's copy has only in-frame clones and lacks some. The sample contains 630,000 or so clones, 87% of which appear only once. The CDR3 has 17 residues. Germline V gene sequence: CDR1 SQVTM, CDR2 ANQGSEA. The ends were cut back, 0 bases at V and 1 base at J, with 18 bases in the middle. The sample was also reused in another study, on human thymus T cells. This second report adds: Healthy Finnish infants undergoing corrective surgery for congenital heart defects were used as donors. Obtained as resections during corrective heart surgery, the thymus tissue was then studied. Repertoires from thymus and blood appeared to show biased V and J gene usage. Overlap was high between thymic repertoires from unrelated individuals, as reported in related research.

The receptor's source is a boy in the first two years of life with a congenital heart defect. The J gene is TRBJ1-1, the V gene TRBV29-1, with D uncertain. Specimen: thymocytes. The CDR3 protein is CSVEDFVWRRQNTEAFF. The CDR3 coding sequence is TGCAGCGTTGAAGATTTTGTCTGGCGGAGGCAGAACACTGAAGCTTTCTTT.